This T cell receptor beta chain was sequenced during a study of T cells after yellow fever vaccination. Whole-study context: The fractions with low cell numbers were processed using SMART-Seq v4 Ultra Low Input. Findings and limits, study-wide: Abundant clonotypes from the bulk population could have been carried over as contaminants into FACS-sorted repertoires. Post-booster reappearance was seen for most primary-vaccination clones (about 96% CD4, around 89% CD8).

V dropped 0 bases and J dropped 0 bases, with 7 bases sitting between them. The CDR3 is 15 residues long. Germline V gene data show CDR1 as LGHNA and CDR2 as YSLEER. In making TCR cDNA, 5'RACE template switching added a universal primer site and UMIs to it. TCRdb re-called the 5' RACE reads through MiXCR, storing one row per CDR3 protein. The sample has under 55,000 distinct CDR3 sequences; 6.5% to 8.5% are singletons. This clonotype was seen more than once but under ten times. The receptor's source is a man younger than 35 who received the YFV17D yellow fever vaccine. The chain combines TRBV4-3 with TRBJ2-3; no clear D gene. Specimen: CD8+ T cells not binding an NS4B(214-222) dextramer, sorted from PBMCs, collected approximately 47 days after the first yellow fever vaccination. The CDR3 sequence is CASSQDQASTDTQYF. The CDR3 coding sequence is TGCGCCAGCAGCCAAGATCAGGCTAGCACAGATACGCAGTATTTT.